This TCR beta chain derives from a study of blood T cell repertoires in COVID-19. About the study: COVID-19 samples from acute and convalescent phases originated in the United States, Italy and Spain.

There are 14 residues in the CDR3. V lost 3 bases and J lost 4, with 10 bases in between. CDR1 and CDR2 (germline): SGHTS, YDEGEE. The repertoire was sequenced with immunoSEQ multiplex PCR; TCRdb's copy has only in-frame clones and lacks some. The sample shows around 70,000 clones, approximately 80% of them seen only once. This clone came up a few times. This receptor was obtained from a woman aged 80 or over with active or convalescent COVID-19. Sequenced: peripheral blood. The chain has TRBV5-8 and TRBJ2-2; D is possibly TRBD1 (6 bases). CDR3 sequence: CASSSQGFTGELFF. The DNA of the CDR3 is TGTGCCAGCAGCTCACAGGGTTTCACCGGGGAGCTGTTTTTT.